These 22 T cell receptor beta chains came from one sample sequenced in a study of Ad26.COV2.S vaccination and SARS-CoV-2 variants. Treatment indicated: 19 received Ad26.COV2.S at low or high dose, single or two shots; a few received placebo; per-sample allocation not given. Samples came from day 63 after the first vaccine or placebo injection. Generated by immunoSEQ multiplex PCR, the TCRdb table keeps only in-frame clones and is missing some. The table includes approximately 350,000 clones, 87% detected once. Sequencing was performed on peripheral blood, taken in a trial of Ad26.COV2.S vaccine versus placebo. These receptors came from a person between 18 and 60 years old who received the Ad26.COV2.S COVID-19 vaccine or a placebo.

This clone was observed once. The rearrangement joins TRBV5-4 to TRBJ2-4, with 7 positions matching TRBD1. The CDR3 length is 16 residues. Unmatched junction bases numbered 15, after V lost 4 bases and J lost 8 bases. Germline loops: CDR1 SGHNT, CDR2 YYREEE (reference sequence). The CDR3 nucleotides read TGTGCCAGCAGCCCCGGGGCCCCCAGGGGGTGGGACATTCAGTACTTC. This gives the protein CASSPGAPRGWDIQYF.

CDR3 sequence reads: CASSVAGDTEAFF. The CDR3 DNA sequence: TGTGCCAGCAGCGTAGCAGGGGACACTGAAGCTTTCTTT. The chain joins TRBV9 to TRBJ1-1; the D gene is possibly TRBD1 (6 bases). The CDR3 extends over 13 amino acids. Per germline, CDR1 SGDLS and CDR2 YYNGEE. V was trimmed by 0 bases and J by 3 bases, leaving 6 bases between them.

The genes are TRBV18 and TRBJ1-2, with TRBD1 as a possible D gene (6 bases). V dropped 5 bases and J dropped 6 bases, with 16 bases sitting between them. Germline V CDR1 and CDR2: KGHSH, LQKENI. The CDR3 has 14 residues. For the CDR3, the DNA is TGTGCCAGCTCAACTGACAGGTTATCGAATGGCTACACCTTC. Translating it yields CASSTDRLSNGYTF.

The V call is TRBV24-1, the J call TRBJ2-2; D is ambiguous. Looked up from germline, CDR1 is KGHDR and CDR2 is SFDVKD. V gave up 9 bases and J gave up 1 base, with 8 bases separating them. CDR3 length: 13 amino acids. Written as DNA, the CDR3 is TGTGCCACCCGAGCAGGGAACACCGGGGAGCTGTTTTTT. Translating gives CATRAGNTGELFF.

V gene TRBV18 combines with J gene TRBJ2-7; a possible D gene is TRBD2 (6 bases). V lost 0 bases and J 4 bases, leaving 10 bases between the germline ends. This CDR3 has 14 amino acids. CDR1 is KGHSH, CDR2 LQKENI, per germline. This CDR3 reads CASSPPGGLYEQYF. CDR3 DNA sequence: TGTGCCAGCTCACCACCGGGGGGACTTTACGAGCAGTACTTC.

The gene calls are TRBV3-1 (or the pseudogene TRBV3-2) and TRBJ2-5; TRBD2 matches at 13 bases. V shed 1 base and J 7 bases; nucleotides not matched to a gene: 9. This CDR3 is 17 amino acids long. Germline V CDR1 and CDR2: LGHDT, YNNKEL (reference sequence). The CDR3 here is CASSQARTSGGPGTQYF. CDR3 in DNA: TGTGCCAGCAGCCAAGCTAGGACTAGCGGGGGTCCGGGGACCCAGTACTTC.

The CDR3 here is CATSRVRGNQPQHF. In nucleotides, the CDR3 is TGTGCCACCAGCAGAGTCAGGGGCAATCAGCCCCAGCATTTT. This sequence joins TRBV15 and TRBJ1-5; a weak D match, TRBD1 (5 bases). The CDR3 consists of 14 residues. Looked up from germline, CDR1 is LNHNV and CDR2 is YYDKDF (reference sequence). V was shortened by 1 base and J by 2 bases, with 6 bases between the two germline ends. Variable domain in full (rest from reference TRBV15 and TRBJ1-5): DAMVIQNPRYQVTQFGKPVTLSCSQTLNHNVMYWYQQKSSQAPKLLFHYYDKDFNNEADTPDNFQSRRPNTSFCFLDIRSPGLGDTAMYLCATSRVRGNQPQHFGDGTRLSIL.

This clone is a singleton in its sample. The chain is built from TRBV5-1 and TRBJ2-7; D is uncertain. Germline lookup yields CDR1 SGHRS and CDR2 YFSETQ. V gave up 5 bases and J gave up 2 bases, with 14 bases separating them. The CDR3 contains 14 residues. This CDR3 reads CASSRVFIPYEQYF. In DNA form, the CDR3 reads TGCGCCAGCAGTCGGGTTTTCATTCCCTACGAGCAGTACTTC.

The CDR3 protein is CASSVDGGAVSGYTF. The CDR3 DNA reads TGTGCCAGCAGCGTAGATGGAGGGGCGGTCTCCGGCTACACCTTC. This chain joins TRBV9 and TRBJ1-2; the D gene is possibly TRBD1 (5 bases). The CDR3 has 15 residues. The germline CDR1 and CDR2 sequences are SGDLS and YYNGEE. V was pared by 0 bases and J by 8 bases, with 17 bases between.

J is TRBJ1-2 and V is TRBV18; 9 bases line up with TRBD1. In germline, CDR1 is KGHSH, CDR2 LQKENI. Trimming cost V 3 bases and J 4 bases; bases outside gene matches: 6. This CDR3 comprises 15 residues. Here the CDR3 DNA reads TGTGCCAGCTCACCTGGGACAGGGAAAAGCTATGGCTACACCTTC. This translates into CASSPGTGKSYGYTF.

V usage is TRBV7-8 and J usage is TRBJ1-2; the D gene is possibly TRBD1 (5 bases). Trimming removed 4 bases from V and 4 bases from J, with 16 bases in between. Germline V gene sequence: CDR1 SGHVS, CDR2 FQNEAQ. This CDR3 contains 15 residues. The chain's CDR3 is CASSSSTAGSYGYTF. CDR3 sequence (DNA): TGTGCCAGCAGCTCATCGACAGCCGGAAGCTATGGCTACACCTTC.

This chain joins TRBV2 and TRBJ1-1, with unresolved D. The CDR3 is 11 amino acids. V was pared by 4 bases and J by 4 bases, with 4 bases between. Germline CDR1 reads SNHLY; CDR2 reads FYNNEI. The CDR3 sequence is CASSGGTEAFF. The CDR3 coding sequence is TGTGCCAGCAGTGGGGGCACTGAAGCTTTCTTT.

This clone appeared a few times. This chain links TRBV30 with TRBJ2-7; D unresolved. Germline V lookup: CDR1 GTSNPN, CDR2 SVGIG (reference sequence). The CDR3 length is 12 residues. Between the trimmed V and J ends, which lost 4 bases and 2 bases, there was a span of 9 bases. CDR3 sequence: CAWTHQTYEQYF. DNA of the CDR3: TGTGCCTGGACACACCAAACCTACGAGCAGTACTTC.

The gene calls are TRBV9 and TRBJ2-5, with 8 bases aligning to TRBD2. The V gene's germline CDR1 is SGDLS and CDR2 YYNGEE. CDR3 length: 15 amino acids. The J segment lost 1 base and the V segment lost 4 bases, leaving 6 bases of the junction unmatched. The CDR3 DNA reads as TGTGCCAGCAGCAACTTAGCGGGGTTCCAAGAGACCCAGTACTTC. Protein sequence: CASSNLAGFQETQYF.

The chain is built from TRBV3-1 (or the pseudogene TRBV3-2) and TRBJ2-3; TRBD2 agrees at 9 bases. CDR3 size: 16 residues. Trimming cost V 3 bases and J 0 bases; bases outside gene matches: 4. Germline V CDR1 and CDR2: LGHDT, YNNKEL (reference sequence). The CDR3 nucleotides are TGTGCCAGCAGCCATGGTACTAGCGGGAGCACAGATACGCAGTATTTT. Translation gives CASSHGTSGSTDTQYF.

This clone has a single count. The V call is TRBV6-6, the J call TRBJ1-1, with TRBD1 as a possible D gene (5 bases). V was clipped by 6 bases and J by 1 base, with 9 bases between them. CDR3 length equals 13 residues. In germline, CDR1 is MNHNY, CDR2 SVGAGI (reference sequence). Here the CDR3 reads CASRIGGNTEAFF. As DNA, the CDR3 is TGTGCCAGCAGAATCGGGGGGAACACTGAAGCTTTCTTT.

This rearrangement joins TRBV5-1 to TRBJ1-5, with 7 bases aligning to TRBD1. The CDR3 is 14 amino acids. The junction had 7 bases not matched to a gene; V was cut back by 8 bases and J by 2 bases. The germline CDR1 and CDR2 sequences are SGHRS and YFSETQ. This CDR3 is CARIGGQGNQPQHF. The CDR3 coding sequence is TGCGCCAGGATAGGGGGCCAGGGCAATCAGCCCCAGCATTTT.

The rearrangement links TRBV7-2 to TRBJ1-5; D is perhaps TRBD1 (6 bases). The CDR3 is 17 residues long. V dropped 1 base and J dropped 0 bases, with 13 bases sitting between them. Germline CDR1 reads SGHTA; CDR2 reads FQGNSA. CDR3 DNA: TGTGCCAGCAGCTTAGTCCAGGGGCCTTATAGCAATCAGCCCCAGCATTTT. Amino acid sequence: CASSLVQGPYSNQPQHF.

The chain carries TRBV13 and TRBJ2-3; D remains ambiguous. CDR3 length equals 12 residues. The germline V gene encodes CDR1 PRHDT and CDR2 FYEKMQ (reference sequence). V lost 3 bases and J lost 4, with 5 bases in between. The CDR3 region is CASSFLPDTQYF. CDR3 nucleotides: TGTGCCAGCAGCTTTCTTCCAGATACGCAGTATTTT.

The chain combines TRBV12-3 or TRBV12-4 with TRBJ1-6; possibly TRBD1 for D (6 bases). The CDR3 is 13 amino acids. The V gene lost 7 bases and the J gene lost 7 bases, with 11 bases spanning the gap. Here the CDR3 reads CASTTDRNSPLHF. CDR3 DNA sequence: TGTGCCAGCACCACGGACAGAAATTCACCCCTCCACTTT.

The chain carries TRBV30 and TRBJ2-7; D gene unclear. The length of the CDR3 is 13 residues. Germline loops: CDR1 GTSNPN, CDR2 SVGIG (reference sequence). With 0 bases removed from V and 7 bases from J, the gap between germline ends came to 13 bases. CDR3: CAWSVANSWEQYF. CDR3 nucleotides: TGTGCCTGGAGTGTAGCAAACTCGTGGGAGCAGTACTTC.

This clone was counted once. V and J are TRBV6-5 and TRBJ1-1, with D possibly TRBD1 on 5 matching bases. Trimming left V 7 bases short and J 1 base short, with 10 bases between. Per the germline V gene, CDR1 is MNHEY and CDR2 is SVGAGI. CDR3 size: 13 residues. CDR3 coding DNA: TGTGCCAGCATCTCGGGGACGAACACTGAAGCTTTCTTT. Its translation: CASISGTNTEAFF.